The clone carrying this T cell receptor (beta chain) was detected a few times. The antigen remains unidentified. These data come from a study of CD8 T cells in ankylosing spondylitis. Study outcomes and limitations: Disease-linked clones reportedly concentrated significantly in matched ankylosing spondylitis synovial fluid. Reports of some motif variants in reactive arthritis synovial fluid and blood predate this one. A motif in TCR beta, a set of under ten highly homologous variants, appeared characteristic of ankylosing spondylitis blood.

Germline V gives CDR1 SQVTM, CDR2 ANQGSEA. This CDR3 spans 15 amino acids. With V trimmed by 4 bases and J by 5 bases, 10 bases remained unmatched. TCRdb re-derived calls from the 5' RACE reads in MiXCR, one entry per CDR3 protein. This sample has 250,000 to 300,000 distinct CDR3 sequences, with 15% to 20% found just once. Sequenced sample: blood, either unsorted or a sorted T cell fraction (not recorded which). The chain has TRBV29-1 and TRBJ1-4, with 7 bases lining up with TRBD1. The receptor comes from a male donor with ankylosing spondylitis or in good health (not recorded which). CDR3 in DNA: TGCAGCGTTGCTAGCAGGGGGAACTCCAATGAAAAACTGTTTTTT. Translating it yields CSVASRGNSNEKLFF.